The 28 T cell receptor beta chains below all came from one sample that was sequenced in a study of T cell clonality in common variable immunodeficiency. TCRdb's copy holds only in-frame clones and misses some; the assay was immunoSEQ multiplex PCR. The counts give roughly 70,000 clones, none of them seen only once; 1.7% is held by the top ten. Sample: peripheral blood mononuclear cells. These TCRs come from a person between 18 and 75 years old in good health.

This clone turned up a few times. The read halts 3 residues ahead of the CDR3 end, with the missing end drawn from the germline J gene. This chain joins TRBV30 and TRBJ1-1; possible D gene TRBD1, 6 bases. Looked up from germline, CDR1 is GTSNPN and CDR2 is SVGIG (reference sequence). The length of the CDR3 is 16 residues. Here the CDR3 reads CAWGTSGGPSYNEAFF. CDR3 DNA (partial): TGTGCCTGGGGAACTAGCGGGGGCCCCTCCTACAATGAG.

This clone occurred many times. The read ends 3 residues before the CDR3 terminus; that terminus is restored from the germline J gene. The genes are TRBV19 and TRBJ1-5, with 8 nucleotides matching TRBD1. Germline CDR1 reads LNHDA; CDR2 reads SQIVND (reference sequence). V shed 7 bases, J shed 6 bases, and the junction held 11 bases outside the gene matches. This CDR3 comprises 15 residues. Partial CDR3 DNA: TGTGCCAGTACCTTGGACAGGGTAGGTTCTCAGCCC. The encoded protein is CASTLDRVGSQP. The CDR3, in full, reads CASTLDRVGSQPQHF.

This clone was found many times. The read finishes 3 residues shy of the CDR3 end, and the germline J gene is used to complete it. The rearrangement links TRBV29-1 to TRBJ2-7, with 9 bases matching TRBD1. Germline lookup yields CDR1 SQVTM and CDR2 ANQGSEA. Trimming took 6 bases from V and 4 from J; bases not matched to a gene: 10. The length of the CDR3 is 14 residues. The CDR3 DNA, read in part, is TGCAGCGTAATCGCCGGGACAGGGACATACGAG. This sequence encodes CSVIAGTGTYE. In full, the CDR3 is CSVIAGTGTYEQYF.

This clone was found many times. Coverage ceases 3 residues before the CDR3 finishes, and the germline J gene fills in the end. The V and J genes are TRBV9 and TRBJ2-5; D is possibly TRBD1 (5 bases). Germline values: CDR1 SGDLS, CDR2 YYNGEE. V was trimmed by 0 bases and J by 5 bases, leaving 11 bases between them. The CDR3 contains 14 residues. The CDR3 is CASSVAPGRETQYF. The CDR3 DNA, read in part, is TGTGCCAGCAGCGTAGCGCCAGGGCGGGAGACC.

There are many counts of this clone. The missing CDR3 end, 3 residues past where the read stops, is filled in from the germline J gene. The rearrangement links TRBV2 to TRBJ2-6, with D possibly TRBD1 on 6 matching bases. The germline gives CDR1 SNHLY, CDR2 FYNNEI. V lost 6 bases and J lost 2, with 11 bases in between. This CDR3 is built from 15 residues. The covered CDR3 bases are TGTGCCAGCAGCGAAACAGGGACTGGGGCCAACGTC. It is translated as CASSETGTGANV. The full CDR3 reads CASSETGTGANVLTF. Full variable domain (missing parts from reference TRBV2 and TRBJ2-6): EPEVTQTPSHQVTQMGQEVILRCVPISNHLYFYWYRQILGQKVEFLVSFYNNEISEKSEIFDDQFSVERPDGSNFTLKIRSTKLEDSAMYFCASSETGTGANVLTFGAGSRLTVL.

This clone was seen many times. The read halts 3 residues ahead of the CDR3 end, with the missing end drawn from the germline J gene. The rearrangement links TRBV7-2 to TRBJ1-2; TRBD1 matches at 7 bases. V trimming: 4 bases; J trimming: 7 bases; junction bases outside the gene matches: 9. Germline V gene sequence: CDR1 SGHTA, CDR2 FQGNSA. The CDR3 runs to 14 residues. CDR3 DNA (partial): TGTGCCAGCAGCTCGATACCGGACAGGCTTGGC. It specifies CASSSIPDRLG. The entire CDR3 protein reads CASSSIPDRLGYTF.

This clone was recorded at least ten times. The read stops 3 residues short of the end of the CDR3; the missing end is completed from the germline J gene. The rearrangement uses TRBV30 and TRBJ1-4, with 8 bases matching TRBD1. Per germline, CDR1 GTSNPN and CDR2 SVGIG (reference sequence). Trimming removed 2 bases from V and 10 bases from J; junction bases left unmatched: 9. CDR3 length equals 14 residues. Partial CDR3 DNA: TGTGCCTGGAGTCCTCAGGGGGCCATCGGAAAA. Protein sequence: CAWSPQGAIGK. The complete CDR3 protein is CAWSPQGAIGKLFF.

This clone has ten or more counts. The CDR3 goes on 3 residues after the read ends, and that part is filled in from the germline J gene. The chain couples TRBV11-2 to TRBJ1-6; D uncertain. The V gene's germline CDR1 is SGHAT and CDR2 FQNNGV. The CDR3 is 14 amino acids. Trimming removed 3 bases from V and 8 bases from J, with 11 bases in between. The CDR3 spells CASSFVRLHSPLHF. The CDR3 bases that were read are TGTGCCAGCAGCTTTGTCCGCCTACATTCACCC.

Comments on this clone: Read coverage stops 3 residues before the CDR3 terminus; the germline J gene supplies the remainder. The V gene is TRBV7-6, the J gene TRBJ1-1, with D possibly being TRBD1 (5 bases). The CDR3 covers 13 residues. The germline CDR1 and CDR2 sequences are SGHVS and FNYEAQ. Incomplete CDR3 DNA: TGTGCCAGCAGCCCCGGGACTAGCAATACG. The encoded protein is CASSPGTSNT. The full CDR3 reads CASSPGTSNTAFF.

This clone has a handful of counts. The read finishes 3 residues shy of the CDR3 end, and the germline J gene is used to complete it. The V and J genes are TRBV5-1 and TRBJ2-5, with 7 bases that match TRBD1. V lost 4 bases and J lost 7; bases outside the gene matches: 10. This CDR3 spans 14 amino acids. The germline V gene encodes CDR1 SGHRS and CDR2 YFSETQ. The chain's CDR3 is CASSPGQERGTQYF. The CDR3 DNA, read in part, is TGCGCCAGCAGCCCCGGACAGGAGAGGGGGACC.

This clone was found many times. The sequenced fragment ends 3 residues before the CDR3 boundary, so the rest is inferred from the germline J gene. The chain has TRBV19 and TRBJ2-7, with 11 nucleotides matching TRBD2. Germline V gene data show CDR1 as LNHDA and CDR2 as SQIVND (reference sequence). The CDR3 length is 16 residues. Trimming cost V 7 bases and J 0 bases; bases outside gene matches: 8. CDR3 DNA, as far as it was read: TGTGCCAGTACGATTCCAACTAGCGGGAGCTCCTACGAG. Amino acids: CASTIPTSGSSYE. From start to end, the CDR3 is CASTIPTSGSSYEQYF.

This clone showed up many times. The read halts 3 residues ahead of the CDR3 end, with the missing end drawn from the germline J gene. The chain joins TRBV7-3 to TRBJ2-7; 7 positions agree with TRBD1. Trimming at V came to 6 bases and at J to 5 bases, leaving 10 bases not matched to a gene. This CDR3 is 14 amino acids long. Germline V gene data show CDR1 as SGHTA and CDR2 as FQGTGA. The DNA read from the CDR3 is TGTGCCAGCAGTCTAGGGTCCGGGACAGACGAG. It is translated as CASSLGSGTDE. The whole CDR3 protein is CASSLGSGTDEQYF.

This clone has ten or more counts. The CDR3 goes on 3 residues after the read ends, and that part is filled in from the germline J gene. The rearrangement joins TRBV28 to TRBJ2-7; 9 bases agree with TRBD1. The CDR3 sequence is 15 residues long. From germline, CDR1 is MDHEN and CDR2 SYDVKM. J was trimmed by 1 base and V by 6 bases; bases with no gene match: 7. CDR3 bases read: TGTGCCAGCAGGTCCCCCGGGACAGGGTCCTACGAG. This sequence encodes CASRSPGTGSYE. The entire CDR3 protein is CASRSPGTGSYEQYF.

A few counts support this clone. The read halts 3 residues ahead of the CDR3 end, with the missing end drawn from the germline J gene. The rearrangement joins TRBV11-1 to TRBJ1-1; 7 bases are a match to TRBD1. The V segment lost 5 bases and the J segment 7 bases; nucleotides outside the gene matches: 13. CDR1 and CDR2 (germline): SGHAT, FQDESV (reference sequence). The CDR3 length is 15 residues. The CDR3 is CASSRSPDRADEAFF. The part of the CDR3 DNA that was read is TGTGCCAGCAGCCGAAGCCCCGACAGGGCTGATGAA.

This clone appeared many times. The DNA ends 3 residues before the CDR3 does, and the rest of the CDR3 is filled in from the germline J gene. The chain carries TRBV12-3 or TRBV12-4 and TRBJ2-1; 10 bases map to TRBD2. This CDR3 region has 15 residues. Trimming took 5 bases from V and 6 from J; bases not matched to a gene: 7. Incomplete CDR3 DNA: TGTGCCAGCAGTCCAAGCGGGAGGGCCTTCAATGAG. Translated: CASSPSGRAFNE. Given in full, the CDR3 is CASSPSGRAFNEQFF.

There are many counts of this clone. The read finishes 3 residues shy of the CDR3 end, and the germline J gene is used to complete it. The chain has TRBV12-3 or TRBV12-4 and TRBJ2-2, with 7 positions matching TRBD1. Trimming removed 3 bases from V and 8 bases from J; junction bases left unmatched: 6. This CDR3 contains 14 residues. The part of the CDR3 DNA that was read is TGTGCCAGCAGTTTGGGACAGCTACCTGGGGAG. Its translation is CASSLGQLPGE. The complete CDR3 sequence is CASSLGQLPGELFF.

This clone was counted at least ten times. CDR3 residues: CASSFQGAVGNTIYF. Partial CDR3 DNA: TGTGCCAGTAGTTTCCAGGGGGCAGTTGGAAACACC. V usage is TRBV19 and J usage is TRBJ1-3, with TRBD1 matching over 8 bases. Sequencing ends 3 residues short of the CDR3 end; the germline J gene provides the rest. With 5 bases clipped from V and 3 bases from J, the junction kept 6 bases outside the gene matches. The CDR3 has 15 residues. Germline assignment: CDR1 LNHDA and CDR2 SQIVND (reference sequence).

This clone was counted ten times or more. Coverage ceases 3 residues before the CDR3 finishes, and the germline J gene fills in the end. The V call is TRBV5-1, the J call TRBJ1-2; D ambiguous. CDR1 and CDR2 (germline): SGHRS, YFSETQ. V was shortened by 4 bases and J by 4 bases, with 5 bases between the two germline ends. This CDR3 spans 11 amino acids. Partial CDR3 DNA: TGCGCCAGCAGCGAGGGCTATGGC. It codes for CASSEGYG. The full CDR3 protein is CASSEGYGYTF.

This clone has ten or more counts. The read terminates 3 residues before the CDR3 end, so the remaining end is supplied by the germline J gene. The J gene is TRBJ2-1, the V gene TRBV6-4, with D possibly TRBD1 on 6 matching bases. Between the trimmed V and J ends, which lost 2 bases and 5 bases, there was a span of 7 bases. CDR3 length: 13 residues. Germline V lookup: CDR1 MRHNA, CDR2 SNTAGT. This chain's CDR3 is CASSDRDNNEQFF. The sequenced CDR3 bases are TGTGCCAGCAGTGACCGGGACAACAATGAG.

This clone was counted many times. The CDR3 DNA, read in part, is TGCAGTGCTAGAGTATCGGGGGGTGAG. Its protein is CSARVSGGE. The entire CDR3 reads CSARVSGGEQFF. V and J are TRBV20-1 and TRBJ2-1; the match to TRBD2 covers 7 bases. Coverage ceases 3 residues before the CDR3 finishes, and the germline J gene fills in the end. J was trimmed by 9 bases and V by 1 base; bases with no gene match: 3. The CDR3 is made up of 12 amino acids. Germline values: CDR1 DFQATT, CDR2 SNEGSKA (reference sequence).

At least ten counts were recorded for this clone. The missing CDR3 end, 3 residues past where the read stops, is filled in from the germline J gene. The chain is built from TRBV20-1 and TRBJ2-3; possibly TRBD2 for D (7 bases). Germline CDR1 is DFQATT and CDR2 is SNEGSKA (reference sequence). This CDR3 has 13 amino acids. Trimming stripped 6 bases from V and 6 bases from J, with 16 bases between. CDR3 in amino acids: CSANKGGWDTQYF. CDR3 DNA (partial): TGCAGTGCCAACAAGGGGGGGTGGGATACG.

This clone has at least ten counts. The CDR3 goes on 3 residues after the read ends, and that part is filled in from the germline J gene. The chain combines TRBV5-1 with TRBJ2-1; unclear D gene. The CDR3 loop spans 12 amino acids. The germline gives CDR1 SGHRS, CDR2 YFSETQ. V lost 1 base and J lost 8, with 7 bases in between. The CDR3 sequence: CASSLRTDEQFF. Incomplete CDR3 DNA: TGCGCCAGCAGCTTGCGAACAGATGAG.

This clone was picked up many times. The read ends 3 residues before the CDR3 terminus; that terminus is restored from the germline J gene. The chain has TRBV7-6 and TRBJ1-4; D uncertain. Per germline, CDR1 SGHVS and CDR2 FNYEAQ. This CDR3 has 13 amino acids. Trimming took 8 bases from V and 8 from J, leaving 15 bases between them. CDR3 DNA, as far as it was read: TGTGCCAGCGCGCTTTTTATCAACGAAAAA. Protein product: CASALFINEK. The complete CDR3 reads CASALFINEKLFF. Together with reference TRBV7-6 and TRBJ1-4, the CDR3 gives the full variable domain: GAGVSQSPRYKVTKRGQDVALRCDPISGHVSLYWYRQALGQGPEFLTYFNYEAQQDKSGLPNDRFSAERPEGSISTLTIQRTEQRDSAMYRCASALFINEKLFFGSGTQLSVL.

This clone was found many times. The read falls 3 residues short of the CDR3 end, and the missing part is taken from the germline J gene. The chain has TRBV20-1 and TRBJ2-7, with 10 bases fitting TRBD1. Germline assignment: CDR1 DFQATT and CDR2 SNEGSKA (reference sequence). With 4 bases clipped from V and 2 bases from J, the junction kept 5 bases outside the gene matches. This CDR3 spans 14 amino acids. CDR3 residues: CSAIDRGRTYEQYF. The sequenced part of the CDR3 DNA is TGCAGTGCTATCGACAGGGGGCGCACCTACGAG.

This clone is labeled large. The read comes to an end 3 residues before the CDR3 does, leaving the germline J gene to fill in the end. The V call is TRBV6-4, the J call TRBJ2-2, with D uncertain. Germline CDR1 MRHNA, CDR2 SNTAGT. This CDR3 has 13 residues. Between the trimmed V and J ends, which lost 2 bases and 3 bases, there was a span of 4 bases. CDR3 bases read: TGTGCCAGCAGTGACAGGGACACCGGGGAG. Translating gives CASSDRDTGE. Given in full, the CDR3 is CASSDRDTGELFF.

This clone was detected ten times or more. From the germline J gene comes the end of the CDR3, since the read stops 3 residues before it. J is TRBJ1-1 and V is TRBV2; TRBD1 matches at 10 bases. The CDR3 totals 15 residues. CDR1 and CDR2 from the germline V gene are SNHLY and FYNNEI. The CDR3 reads CASSEDRDRGGRAFF. CDR3 DNA (partial): TGTGCCAGCAGTGAAGACCGGGACAGGGGTGGTCGA.

This clone was counted many times. The CDR3 goes on 3 residues after the read ends, and that part is filled in from the germline J gene. The gene calls are TRBV19 and TRBJ1-6; D is undetermined. There are 15 residues in the CDR3. Per germline, CDR1 LNHDA and CDR2 SQIVND (reference sequence). V lost 5 bases and J lost 5, with 13 bases in between. CDR3 sequence: CASSYGTEHNSPLHF. The DNA read from the CDR3 is TGTGCCAGTAGTTACGGAACAGAACATAATTCACCC. The full variable domain, with the rest looked up from reference TRBV19 and TRBJ1-6, is DGGITQSPKYLFRKEGQNVTLSCEQNLNHDAMYWYRQDPGQGLRLIYYSQIVNDFQKGDIAEGYSVSREKKESFPLTVTSAQKNPTAFYLCASSYGTEHNSPLHFGNGTRLTVT.

This clone showed up many times. From the germline J gene comes the end of the CDR3, since the read stops 3 residues before it. The chain has TRBV19 and TRBJ1-5, with D possibly TRBD1 on 6 matching bases. The CDR3 has 14 residues. Germline CDR1 reads LNHDA; CDR2 reads SQIVND (reference sequence). Trimming stripped 5 bases from V and 6 bases from J, with 14 bases between. This chain's CDR3 is CASSGLRGSQPQHF. The part of the CDR3 DNA that was read is TGTGCCAGTAGTGGATTAAGGGGGTCTCAGCCC.